The 31 T cell receptor beta chains in this list originate from one sample, sequenced in a study of T cell responses to AZD1222 COVID-19 vaccine (dated by TCRdb to about 2021). The label giving this sample's time point can be read as: baseline before first vaccination. The receptor library was made with the immunoSEQ multiplex PCR assay. Here the immuneACCESS table is served through TCRdb, limited to in-frame sequences with V and J called. Missing clones are a known gap in these copies; in checked studies unresolved V genes cover under half, and the rest lacks a known reason. The sample contains fewer than 130,000 clones, 70% to 90% of them found a single time. The top ten clonotypes cover 2.5% to 3.5% of the sample. Material: peripheral blood, obtained on day 0 of AZD1222 vaccination. All receptors come from an adult in good health.

The rearrangement links TRBV6-1 to TRBJ2-5; possibly TRBD1 for D (6 bases). The CDR3 is 12 amino acids. V dropped 2 bases and J dropped 14 bases, with 15 bases sitting between them. Germline V gene lookup returns CDR1 MNHNS and CDR2 SASEGT. The CDR3 loop reads CASSEPVGHFYF. CDR3 coding DNA: TGTGCCAGCAGTGAACCGGTGGGACATTTCTACTTC.

The V call is TRBV7-2, the J call TRBJ1-2; unclear D gene. Germline loops: CDR1 SGHTA, CDR2 FQGNSA. CDR3 length: 14 amino acids. V lost 5 bases and J 4 bases, leaving 14 bases between the germline ends. The CDR3 DNA is TGTGCCAGCAGCCCCCCCCATGGCCGCTATGGCTACACCTTC. Translated, it gives CASSPPHGRYGYTF.

This chain uses TRBV7-3 with TRBJ1-1; D possibly corresponds to TRBD1 (5 bases). Trimming pared 4 bases from V and 4 bases from J, leaving 13 bases between. CDR3 length: 14 residues. Looked up from germline, CDR1 is SGHTA and CDR2 is FQGTGA. CDR3 bases: TGTGCCAGCAGCTACGGGAGGGACGGCACTGAAGCTTTCTTT. Protein product: CASSYGRDGTEAFF.

A note on this clone: Other nucleotide sequences from this sample produce the same CDR3. The V and J genes are TRBV5-1 and TRBJ2-6; perhaps TRBD2 as D (5 bases). V was trimmed by 4 bases and J by 4 bases, leaving 12 bases between them. The CDR3 contains 15 residues. Germline assignment: CDR1 SGHRS and CDR2 YFSETQ. The DNA of the CDR3 is TGCGCCAGCAGCCCCCGCGGGTCAGGGGCCAACGTCCTGACTTTC. Amino acids: CASSPRGSGANVLTF.

V gene TRBV7-2 combines with J gene TRBJ2-1; 9 bases fit TRBD1. This CDR3 contains 15 residues. The V segment lost 5 bases and the J segment 3 bases; nucleotides outside the gene matches: 5. CDR1 is SGHTA, CDR2 FQGNSA, per germline. CDR3 sequence reads: CASSAQGANYNEQFF. Here the CDR3 DNA reads TGTGCCAGCAGCGCACAGGGGGCTAACTACAATGAGCAGTTCTTC.

The J gene is TRBJ2-7, the V gene TRBV29-1, with TRBD2 identical over 7 bases. This CDR3 has 12 amino acids. Germline-derived CDR1 and CDR2 are SQVTM and ANQGSEA. Trimming removed 5 bases from V and 5 bases from J; junction bases left unmatched: 6. This CDR3 is CSVPWAGDEQYF. The CDR3, as DNA: TGCAGCGTTCCATGGGCGGGAGACGAGCAGTACTTC.

The chain carries TRBV6-5 and TRBJ1-5; D unclear. The CDR3 has 13 amino acids. Germline lookup yields CDR1 MNHEY and CDR2 SVGAGI. Trimming took 0 bases from V and 4 from J, leaving 4 bases between them. The chain's CDR3 is CASSYSENQPQHF. CDR3 sequence (DNA): TGTGCCAGCAGTTACTCGGAGAATCAGCCCCAGCATTTT.

This rearrangement joins TRBV10-3 to TRBJ1-4; D may be TRBD1 (5 bases). Deletions cut 0 bases from V and 4 bases from J, with 6 bases between. The germline gives CDR1 ENHRY, CDR2 SYGVKD. This CDR3 has 14 residues. The CDR3 sequence: CAISESGDNEKLFF. Written as DNA, the CDR3 is TGTGCCATCAGTGAGTCAGGGGATAATGAAAAACTGTTTTTT.

This chain joins TRBV6-5 and TRBJ2-1; D not certain. V was shortened by 8 bases and J by 10 bases, with 15 bases between the two germline ends. The CDR3 runs to 12 residues. Germline V lookup: CDR1 MNHEY, CDR2 SVGAGI. The CDR3 sequence is CASGRLYPEQFF. For the CDR3, the DNA is TGTGCCAGCGGTCGGCTCTACCCGGAGCAGTTCTTC.

The chain is built from TRBV7-3 and TRBJ1-6; tentatively, D is TRBD1 (5 bases). Germline assignment: CDR1 SGHTA and CDR2 FQGTGA. The CDR3 spans 16 residues. Trimming left V 2 bases short and J 1 base short, with 9 bases between. Here the CDR3 reads CASSLDGGSYNSPLHF. Written as DNA, the CDR3 is TGTGCCAGCAGCTTAGATGGGGGTTCCTATAATTCACCCCTCCACTTT.

This chain links TRBV4-3 with TRBJ2-6, with D maybe TRBD2 (6 bases). V lost 8 bases and J 0 bases, leaving 14 bases between the germline ends. The CDR3 is 16 residues long. The germline V gene has CDR1 LGHNA and CDR2 YSLEER. The CDR3 spells CASGDPGGSGANVLTF. In DNA, the CDR3 is TGCGCCAGCGGCGACCCCGGGGGCTCTGGGGCCAACGTCCTGACTTTC.

The J gene is TRBJ2-3, the V gene TRBV29-1, with D perhaps TRBD1 (5 bases). Per the germline V gene, CDR1 is SQVTM and CDR2 is ANQGSEA. Trimming took off 0 bases at V and 11 bases at J, with 6 bases between the two ends. The CDR3 has 10 amino acids. The CDR3 coding sequence is TGCAGCGTTGAAGAACAGGAGCAGTATTTT. Translated, it gives CSVEEQEQYF.

This clone was observed a handful of times. CDR3 DNA: TGTGCCAGCAGCTACAGTACCGGGACCACTGAAGCTTTCTTT. This gives the protein CASSYSTGTTEAFF. This chain joins TRBV7-3 and TRBJ1-1, with D possibly matching TRBD1 (5 bases). The V end was cut by 4 bases, the J end by 4 bases, with 13 bases between. This CDR3 has 14 amino acids. Looked up from germline, CDR1 is SGHTA and CDR2 is FQGTGA.

The rearrangement links TRBV7-2 to TRBJ1-3; D not resolved. Per germline, CDR1 SGHTA and CDR2 FQGNSA. The CDR3 is 15 amino acids. V dropped 1 base and J dropped 3 bases, with 10 bases sitting between them. CDR3 sequence reads: CASSLVPDGGNTIYF. The CDR3 DNA sequence: TGTGCCAGCAGCTTAGTACCGGACGGTGGAAACACCATATATTTT.

This chain connects TRBV6-5 to TRBJ2-1; D may be TRBD1 (6 bases). Germline V gene data show CDR1 as MNHEY and CDR2 as SVGAGI. The CDR3 contains 14 residues. V was pared by 4 bases and J by 6 bases, with 13 bases between. The DNA of the CDR3 is TGTGCCAGCAGTTCGACACAGGGCATCAATGAGCAGTTCTTC. Protein: CASSSTQGINEQFF.

This rearrangement joins TRBV5-1 to TRBJ2-5; the match to TRBD1 covers 8 bases. CDR1 is SGHRS and CDR2 is YFSETQ in the germline V gene. The CDR3 sequence is 16 residues long. V lost 2 bases, J lost 1 base, and 7 bases stayed unmatched. The CDR3 DNA reads TGCGCCAGCAGCTTTGGGCAGGGGGCAGTCCAAGAGACCCAGTACTTC. Translation gives CASSFGQGAVQETQYF.

J is TRBJ2-1 and V is TRBV7-3; 8 positions match TRBD2. From germline, CDR1 is SGHTA and CDR2 FQGTGA. V trimming: 5 bases; J trimming: 6 bases; junction bases outside the gene matches: 12. This CDR3 is 16 amino acids long. The CDR3 coding sequence is TGTGCCAGCAGCCCGCCGGGACTAGTGGGTTCCAATGAGCAGTTCTTC. Residues: CASSPPGLVGSNEQFF. The full variable domain, completed using reference TRBV7-3 and TRBJ2-1, is GAGVSQTPSNKVTEKGKYVELRCDPISGHTALYWYRQSLGQGPEFLIYFQGTGAADDSGLPNDRFFAVRPEGSVSTLKIQRTERGDSAVYLCASSPPGLVGSNEQFFGPGTRLTVL.

The chain joins TRBV28 to TRBJ1-6, with TRBD1 matching 7 bases. This CDR3 comprises 16 residues. Germline V gives CDR1 MDHEN, CDR2 SYDVKM. V was pared by 5 bases and J by 3 bases, with 7 bases of the junction left unmatched. CDR3 nucleotides: TGTGCCAGCAGTCTCCAGGGACAGAACTATAATTCACCCCTCCACTTT. Translated, it gives CASSLQGQNYNSPLHF.

The chain combines TRBV27 with TRBJ1-2; D call uncertain. The CDR3 has 14 residues. Germline values: CDR1 MNHEY, CDR2 SMNVEV (reference sequence). Deletions cut 5 bases from V and 5 bases from J, with 15 bases between. The CDR3 is CASSPTTSTYGYTF. The CDR3 coding sequence is TGTGCCAGCAGTCCAACGACATCTACATATGGCTACACCTTC.

Written as DNA, the CDR3 is TGTGCCAGCAGCGTAGGGACAGGCAACTATGGCTACACCTTC. This codes for CASSVGTGNYGYTF. The genes are TRBV9 and TRBJ1-2; TRBD1 matches 7 bases. The CDR3 has 14 amino acids. Trimming took 0 bases from V and 2 from J; bases not matched to a gene: 1. Germline CDR1 SGDLS, CDR2 YYNGEE.

This clone was recorded once. The V call is TRBV18, the J call TRBJ2-6; D gene uncertain. The V gene's germline CDR1 is KGHSH and CDR2 LQKENI. Deletions cut 6 bases from V and 4 bases from J, with 13 bases between. There are 15 residues in the CDR3. DNA for the CDR3: TGTGCCAGCTCTACCGGGTGGGCCGGGGCCAACGTCCTGACTTTC. Its translation is CASSTGWAGANVLTF.

The chain combines TRBV7-2 with TRBJ1-2; no clear D. The germline V and J ends were trimmed by 5 bases and 11 bases, with 21 bases remaining between them. The germline CDR1 and CDR2 sequences are SGHTA and FQGNSA. The CDR3 has 14 amino acids. CDR3 sequence reads: CASSARTSALSYTF. The CDR3 coding sequence is TGTGCCAGCAGCGCACGGACCTCTGCCTTGTCGTACACCTTC.

This chain connects TRBV7-2 to TRBJ1-4; D not resolved. The V and J ends lost 0 bases and 4 bases respectively, with 6 bases between them. Germline V gives CDR1 SGHTA, CDR2 FQGNSA. CDR3 length equals 14 residues. The CDR3 DNA is TGTGCCAGCAGCTTAGCAGGAAATAATGAAAAACTGTTTTTT. Its translation is CASSLAGNNEKLFF.

The V and J genes are TRBV27 and TRBJ1-6; 7 positions match TRBD1. V shed 7 bases and J 7 bases; nucleotides not matched to a gene: 7. The CDR3 runs 14 residues. CDR1 MNHEY and CDR2 SMNVEV come from the germline V gene (reference sequence). The CDR3 loop is CASTRTGINSPLHF. The CDR3 nucleotides are TGTGCCAGCACCAGGACAGGAATCAATTCACCCCTCCACTTT.

The rearrangement links TRBV19 to TRBJ1-5, with D possibly matching TRBD1 (5 bases). In germline, CDR1 is LNHDA, CDR2 SQIVND (reference sequence). The CDR3 extends over 15 amino acids. V was shortened by 6 bases and J by 1 base, with 13 bases between the two germline ends. The CDR3 is CASRPLRDSNQPQHF. For the CDR3, the DNA is TGTGCCAGTAGACCCCTCCGGGACAGCAATCAGCCCCAGCATTTT.

J is TRBJ2-7 and V is TRBV21-1; the tabulated D call, TRBD1, remains unverified against the DNA. TRBV21-1 has pseudogene status. The CDR3 has 12 amino acids. In DNA form, the CDR3 reads TGTGCCAGCAGCAAAGGGCAGGCCCAAGTTATCTTC. It is translated as CASSKGQAQVIF.

This clone appeared a few times. The V and J genes are TRBV18 and TRBJ2-3, with TRBD2 matching 7 bases. Germline-derived CDR1 and CDR2 are KGHSH and LQKENI. This CDR3 is built from 16 residues. V was pared by 4 bases and J by 0 bases, with 7 bases of the junction left unmatched. The CDR3 nucleotides read TGTGCCAGCTCACTGTTCCAGCGGGAAAGCACAGATACGCAGTATTTT. It specifies CASSLFQRESTDTQYF.

The gene calls are TRBV3-1 (or the pseudogene TRBV3-2) and TRBJ1-2; the D is unclear. Germline V gives CDR1 LGHDT, CDR2 YNNKEL (reference sequence). Trimming removed 4 bases from V and 3 bases from J, with 6 bases in between. There are 12 residues in the CDR3. CDR3 in amino acids: CASSRLDYGYTF. For the CDR3, the DNA is TGTGCCAGCAGCCGTTTGGACTATGGCTACACCTTC.

The chain recombines TRBV7-3 with TRBJ2-3, with D possibly matching TRBD2 (5 bases). V was pared by 3 bases and J by 3 bases, with 7 bases between. The CDR3 is made up of 13 amino acids. Germline-derived CDR1 and CDR2 are SGHTA and FQGTGA. This chain's CDR3 is CASSLTGTDTQYF. The CDR3 coding sequence is TGTGCCAGCAGCTTGACGGGGACAGATACGCAGTATTTT.

This chain links TRBV5-6 with TRBJ1-5; D unresolved. The CDR3 runs to 10 residues. Deletions cut 1 base from V and 7 bases from J, with 0 bases between. CDR1 and CDR2 (germline): SGHDT, YYEEEE. As DNA, the CDR3 is TGTGCCAGCAGCTTGCAGCCCCAGCATTTT. As protein: CASSLQPQHF.

The J gene is TRBJ2-7, the V gene TRBV3-1 (or the pseudogene TRBV3-2), with a weak D call TRBD1 (6 bases). Germline loops: CDR1 LGHDT, CDR2 YNNKEL (reference sequence). Trimming stripped 5 bases from V and 5 bases from J, with 22 bases between. The CDR3 has 16 amino acids. In DNA form, the CDR3 reads TGTGCCAGCAGCAAAATCTCAGGGGCGGTTAAGAACGAGCAGTACTTC. Translation gives CASSKISGAVKNEQYF.